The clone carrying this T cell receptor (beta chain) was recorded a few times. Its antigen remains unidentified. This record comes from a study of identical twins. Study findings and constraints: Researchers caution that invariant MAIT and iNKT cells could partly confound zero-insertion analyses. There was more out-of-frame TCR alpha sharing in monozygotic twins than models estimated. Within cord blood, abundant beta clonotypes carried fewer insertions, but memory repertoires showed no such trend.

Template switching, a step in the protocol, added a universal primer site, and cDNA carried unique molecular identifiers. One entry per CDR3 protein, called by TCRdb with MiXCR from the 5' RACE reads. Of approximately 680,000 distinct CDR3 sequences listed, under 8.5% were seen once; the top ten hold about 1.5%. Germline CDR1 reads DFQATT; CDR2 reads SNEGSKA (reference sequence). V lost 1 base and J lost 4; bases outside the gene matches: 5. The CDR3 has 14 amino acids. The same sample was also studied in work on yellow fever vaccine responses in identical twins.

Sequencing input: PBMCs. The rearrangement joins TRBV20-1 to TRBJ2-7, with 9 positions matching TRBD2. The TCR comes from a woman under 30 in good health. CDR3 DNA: TGCAGTGCTAGAGGCCTAGCGGGATCTTACGAGCAGTACTTC. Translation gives CSARGLAGSYEQYF.